This T cell receptor beta chain was sequenced during a study of cytomegalovirus exposure and HLA in healthy donors. Study outcomes and limitations: Reportedly, TCR beta sequences accurately predicted HLA-A and HLA-B alleles in most subjects.

In the PCR, 60 Vbeta and 13 Jbeta primers were used. Profiling relied on immunoSEQ multiplex PCR, and the TCRdb table lists in-frame clones only, not all of them. The sample shows 72,000 or so clones, about 80% of them seen only once. To note about this clone: What it recognizes is unknown.

The germline V gene encodes CDR1 LNHNV and CDR2 YYDKDF (reference sequence). V was clipped by 0 bases and J by 5 bases, with 13 bases between them. This CDR3 is 15 amino acids long. The sample comprised PBMCs. This chain joins TRBV15 and TRBJ2-5, with D perhaps TRBD1 (6 bases). The receptor's source is a young man in good health and CMV-seropositive. CDR3 residues: CATSRDLAQGETQYF. In nucleotides, the CDR3 is TGTGCCACCAGCAGAGATCTCGCTCAGGGGGAGACCCAGTACTTC.